This TCR beta chain originates from a study of CD8+CD57+ T cells in acquired aplastic anemia. Study-wide results and limits: Approximately 29 was the count of CD8+ CDR3 sequences that patients shared with controls.

Profiles of TCR beta VDJ and CDR3 were generated from a genomic DNA template. Via MiXCR, TCRdb re-called the reads, giving one row per CDR3 protein. The table includes around 190,000 distinct CDR3 sequences, 54% detected once. V was cut by 0 bases and J by 2 bases, with 9 bases left in between. Germline CDR1 reads SGHRS; CDR2 reads YFSETQ. The CDR3 has 15 amino acids. This clonotype was counted many times. Its antigen remains unknown. The source of this sequence is a human donor in good health, serving as a control. V gene TRBV5-1 combines with J gene TRBJ2-1; D is perhaps TRBD1 (5 bases). The sequencing sample was made of sorted CD4+, CD8+, or CD8+CD57+ T cells (not recorded which) from PBMCs. The CDR3 DNA is TGCGCCAGCAGCTTGGTTGCCAGGGCCTACAATGAGCAGTTCTTC. Translating it yields CASSLVARAYNEQFF.